These 2 T cell receptor beta chains came from one sample sequenced in a study of graft-versus-host responses after intestinal transplantation. Their antigen targets remain unknown. Data came from immunoSEQ multiplex PCR; TCRdb stores just in-frame clones and leaves some out. Of roughly 110,000 clones in the sample, 90% to 95% were seen once. Sequenced material: unstimulated CD4+ T cells sorted from spleen or lymph node cells, taken before transplant. The receptor source for this set is a human donor who was the organ donor for an intestinal transplant.

The rearrangement uses TRBV5-6 and TRBJ1-2; a weak D match, TRBD1 (6 bases). The CDR3 sequence is 13 residues long. Deletions cut 1 base from V and 8 bases from J, with 12 bases between. CDR1 SGHDT and CDR2 YYEEEE come from the germline V gene. The CDR3 region has the DNA TGTGCCAGCAGCTTGAGGGGGTTCCAGGGCTACACCTTC. Residues: CASSLRGFQGYTF.

The chain employs TRBV30 and TRBJ1-4; D ambiguous. From germline, CDR1 is GTSNPN and CDR2 SVGIG (reference sequence). Trimming cost V 2 bases and J 1 base, with 5 bases left between them. This CDR3 contains 13 residues. The CDR3 bases are TGTGCCTGGAGTAGAGGAACTAATGAAAAACTGTTTTTT. As protein: CAWSRGTNEKLFF.